Below, 14 T cell receptor beta chains from the same sample are listed, as sequenced in a study of cytomegalovirus exposure and HLA in healthy donors. PCR used 60 Vbeta primers and 13 Jbeta primers. Produced via immunoSEQ multiplex PCR; TCRdb's table is partial and in-frame only. The sample carries 100,000 to 150,000 clones, roughly three quarters recorded once. Sequencing was done on a sample of PBMCs. Receptors were obtained from a man in his forties or fifties in good health and CMV-seropositive.

The gene calls are TRBV18 and TRBJ1-2, with a possible D match to TRBD1 (6 bases). Trimming removed 6 bases at V and 0 bases at J, with 14 bases between. This CDR3 region has 15 residues. CDR1 KGHSH and CDR2 LQKENI come from the germline V gene. CDR3 residues: CASSQDSTTNYGYTF. CDR3 bases: TGTGCCAGCTCCCAGGACAGCACCACTAACTATGGCTACACCTTC.

This clone was counted a single time. V usage is TRBV11-3 and J usage is TRBJ2-5; D is unresolved. The DNA end is a closer match to TRBJ2-7, so the J assignment may be wrong. The CDR3 loop spans 13 amino acids. CDR1 and CDR2 (germline): SGHNT, YENEEA. The CDR3 sequence is CASSLDSDYEQYF. The CDR3 DNA reads as TGTGCCAGCAGCTTAGATTCGGACTACGAGCAGTACTTC.

The V gene is TRBV5-1, the J gene TRBJ1-2, with TRBD1 matching 9 bases. CDR1 and CDR2 from the germline V gene are SGHRS and YFSETQ. The length of the CDR3 is 15 residues. The V gene end was trimmed by 0 bases and the J gene end by 10 bases; junction bases not matched to a gene: 10. The CDR3 region has the DNA TGCGCCAGCAGCTTGGCCGGGACAGGGTCTGGTGTCTACACCTTC. Translated: CASSLAGTGSGVYTF. Variable domain in full (rest from reference TRBV5-1 and TRBJ1-2): KAGVTQTPRYLIKTRGQQVTLSCSPISGHRSVSWYQQTPGQGLQFLFEYFSETQRNKGNFPGRFSGRQFSNSRSEMNVSTLELGDSALYLCASSLAGTGSGVYTFGSGTRLTVV.

CDR3 in DNA: TGTGCCAGCAGTAGACAGCCAGGGGTCACAGATACGCAGTATTTT. Protein product: CASSRQPGVTDTQYF. The genes are TRBV6-5 and TRBJ2-3; D might be TRBD1 (6 bases). This CDR3 contains 15 residues. The V end lost 5 bases, the J end lost 2 bases, and 14 bases lay between the germline ends. CDR1 and CDR2 from the germline V gene are MNHEY and SVGAGI.

J is TRBJ2-4 and V is TRBV15, with a weak D call TRBD2 (6 bases). Germline V CDR1 and CDR2: LNHNV, YYDKDF (reference sequence). The CDR3 has 18 residues. V was clipped by 3 bases and J by 0 bases, with 18 bases between them. DNA for the CDR3: TGTGCCACCAGCAGTCCCGACTGGGGCGGGGTAGCCAAAAACATTCAGTACTTC. Amino acid sequence: CATSSPDWGGVAKNIQYF.

For this clone: One end of the junction does not line up with germline, which may come from a read error. This chain connects TRBV2 to TRBJ1-6; 7 nucleotides line up with TRBD1. CDR1 is SNHLY, CDR2 FYNNEI, per germline. The CDR3 sequence is 14 residues long. This CDR3 is CASSLSTGTPRLDF. In DNA form, the CDR3 reads TGTGCCAGCAGCCTCTCGACAGGGACCCCTCGGTTAGACTTT.

This sequence joins TRBV7-8 and TRBJ2-7, with a possible D match to TRBD2 (6 bases). With 3 bases removed from V and 0 bases from J, the gap between germline ends came to 15 bases. The CDR3 contains 16 residues. The V gene's germline CDR1 is SGHVS and CDR2 FQNEAQ. This CDR3 is CASSFPERGYSYEQYF. In DNA, the CDR3 is TGTGCCAGCAGCTTCCCGGAACGGGGGTACTCCTACGAGCAGTACTTC.

This clone occurred a few times. The chain employs TRBV19 and TRBJ1-4; D gene ambiguous. Trimming took 2 bases from V and 0 from J, leaving 22 bases between them. Germline-derived CDR1 and CDR2 are LNHDA and SQIVND (reference sequence). This CDR3 has 20 amino acids. DNA for the CDR3: TGTGCCAGTAGTATACCGTCTGGAGGGCGGAGACTCCCAACTAATGAAAAACTGTTTTTT. Translated: CASSIPSGGRRLPTNEKLFF.

In this sample, this clone turned up a few times. The chain employs TRBV7-8 and TRBJ1-1; 7 bases map to TRBD1. CDR1 is SGHVS, CDR2 FQNEAQ, per germline. The CDR3 length is 14 residues. After removal of 4 bases from V and 0 bases from J, the junction contained 2 bases not matched to a gene. The CDR3 DNA reads as TGTGCCAGCAGCTCGGGACAGTTGAACACTGAAGCTTTCTTT. This sequence encodes CASSSGQLNTEAFF.

The chain uses TRBV15 and TRBJ2-2; 7 bases fit TRBD1. Germline lookup yields CDR1 LNHNV and CDR2 YYDKDF (reference sequence). This CDR3 has 16 amino acids. The junction had 8 bases not matched to a gene; V was cut back by 1 base and J by 6 bases. The CDR3 DNA is TGTGCCACCAGCAGAGGACAGGGAGTAGTTGCCGGGGAGCTGTTTTTT. This gives the protein CATSRGQGVVAGELFF.

This clone has only one observation. V usage is TRBV6-5 and J usage is TRBJ1-2, with D uncertain. Germline CDR1 is MNHEY and CDR2 is SVGAGI. CDR3 size: 14 residues. V lost 5 bases and J 2 bases, leaving 12 bases between the germline ends. The chain's CDR3 is CASSLSSGNYGYTF. CDR3 in DNA: TGTGCCAGCAGTCTATCTAGTGGGAACTATGGCTACACCTTC.

A remark on this clone: The CDR3 ends on some other residue instead of the conserved phenylalanine or tryptophan, so this is likely a read error. The chain has TRBV4-1 and TRBJ1-1; TRBD1 matches 8 bases. Germline CDR1 and CDR2: MGHRA and YSYEKL. The CDR3 is 16 residues long. V shed 3 bases and J 10 bases; nucleotides not matched to a gene: 16. The CDR3 here is CASSHDRTGIISGAFV. CDR3 sequence (DNA): TGCGCCAGCAGCCATGATAGGACAGGGATTATTTCTGGAGCTTTCGTT.

The gene calls are TRBV6-5 and TRBJ1-4; no firm D call. V was pared by 0 bases and J by 3 bases, with 8 bases between. Germline CDR1 and CDR2: MNHEY and SVGAGI. The CDR3 spans 15 residues. CDR3: CASSYSGGPNEKLFF. The CDR3 DNA follows: TGTGCCAGCAGTTACTCAGGAGGGCCTAATGAAAAACTGTTTTTT.

The J gene is TRBJ1-4, the V gene TRBV12-5; no clear D gene. V shed 7 bases and J shed 7 bases, with 28 bases lying between them. The germline V gene encodes CDR1 LGHNT and CDR2 FRNRAP. CDR3 size: 18 residues. The CDR3 sequence: CASADGGPHPEGSEKLFF. CDR3 coding DNA: TGTGCTAGTGCGGATGGTGGGCCACATCCTGAGGGTAGTGAAAAACTGTTTTTT.